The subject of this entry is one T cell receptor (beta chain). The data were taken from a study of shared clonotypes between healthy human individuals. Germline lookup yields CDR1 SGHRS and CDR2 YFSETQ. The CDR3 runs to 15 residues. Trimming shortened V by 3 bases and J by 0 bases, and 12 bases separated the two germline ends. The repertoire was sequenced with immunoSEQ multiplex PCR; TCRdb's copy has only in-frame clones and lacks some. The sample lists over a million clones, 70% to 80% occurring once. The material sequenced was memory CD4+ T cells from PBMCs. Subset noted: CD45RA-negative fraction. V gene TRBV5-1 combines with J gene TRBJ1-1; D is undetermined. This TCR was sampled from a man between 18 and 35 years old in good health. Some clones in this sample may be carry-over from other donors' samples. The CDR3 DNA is TGCGCCAGCAGCTCTATCGGGAGAATGAACACTGAAGCTTTCTTT. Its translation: CASSSIGRMNTEAFF.